This TCR beta chain was recovered during a study of T cells after yellow fever vaccination. Study context: Low-cell-number fractions were prepared with SMART-Seq v4 Ultra Low Input.

TCRdb analysed the 5' RACE reads with MiXCR anew, one entry per CDR3 protein. This table holds about 50,000 distinct CDR3 sequences, 5.7% found once. Ten or more counts support this clonotype. Study-level results: FACS-sorted repertoires might harbor abundant contaminating clonotypes from the bulk population. Overlap between CD4 and CD8 compartments was detected for a small share of clonotypes. The sorted memory subsets sampled on day 0 contained almost no detectable vaccine-responding clonotypes.

Germline lookup yields CDR1 SEHNR and CDR2 FQNEAQ (reference sequence). The CDR3 length is 14 residues. Germline trimming cut 0 bases from V and 13 bases from J; bases unmatched to any gene: 10. This chain uses TRBV7-9 with TRBJ2-5, with TRBD2 matching over 8 bases. This specimen was PBMCs, either bulk or a sorted T-cell subset (CD4+, CD8+, memory, or dextramer-sorted; not recorded which), taken on the day of the yellow fever booster vaccination. The sequence derives from a man between 18 and 35 years old who received the YFV17D yellow fever vaccine. This CDR3 is CASSLAQLAEVWYF. The CDR3 coding sequence is TGTGCCAGCAGCTTAGCGCAACTAGCGGAAGTTTGGTACTTC.